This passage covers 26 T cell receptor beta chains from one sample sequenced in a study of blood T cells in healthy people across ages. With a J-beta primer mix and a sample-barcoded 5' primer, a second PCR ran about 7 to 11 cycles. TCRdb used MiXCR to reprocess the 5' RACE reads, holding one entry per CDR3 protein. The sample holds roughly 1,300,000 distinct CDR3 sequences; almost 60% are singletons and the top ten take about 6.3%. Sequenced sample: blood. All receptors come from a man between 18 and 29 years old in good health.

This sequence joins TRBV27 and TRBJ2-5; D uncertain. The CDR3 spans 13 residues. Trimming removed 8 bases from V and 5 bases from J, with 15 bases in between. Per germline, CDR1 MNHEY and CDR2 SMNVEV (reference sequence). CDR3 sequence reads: CASSSSPSETQYF. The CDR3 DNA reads TGTGCCAGCTCGTCCAGCCCGTCGGAGACCCAGTACTTC.

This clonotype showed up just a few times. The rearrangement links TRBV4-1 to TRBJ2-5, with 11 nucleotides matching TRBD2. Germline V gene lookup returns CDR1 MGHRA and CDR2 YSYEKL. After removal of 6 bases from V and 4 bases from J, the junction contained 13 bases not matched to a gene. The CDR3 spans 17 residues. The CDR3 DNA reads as TGCGCCAGCAGTCCCTATAGCGGGAGGGTGATTGGAGAGACCCAGTACTTC. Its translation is CASSPYSGRVIGETQYF.

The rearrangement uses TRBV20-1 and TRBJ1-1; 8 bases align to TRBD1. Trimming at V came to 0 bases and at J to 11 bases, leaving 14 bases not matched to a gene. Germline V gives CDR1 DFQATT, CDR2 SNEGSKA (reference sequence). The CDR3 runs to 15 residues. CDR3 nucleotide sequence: TGCAGTGCTAGAGAGTTCTTGCTCCGACAGGGGTTGGCTTTCTTT. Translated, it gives CSAREFLLRQGLAFF.

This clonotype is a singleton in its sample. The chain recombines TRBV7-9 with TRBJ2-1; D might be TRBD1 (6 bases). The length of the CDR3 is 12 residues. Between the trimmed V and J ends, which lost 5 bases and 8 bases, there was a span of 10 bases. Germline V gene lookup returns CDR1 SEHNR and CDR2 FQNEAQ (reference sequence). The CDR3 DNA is TGTGCCAGCAGCGACGACAGGTATGAGCAGTTCTTC. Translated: CASSDDRYEQFF.

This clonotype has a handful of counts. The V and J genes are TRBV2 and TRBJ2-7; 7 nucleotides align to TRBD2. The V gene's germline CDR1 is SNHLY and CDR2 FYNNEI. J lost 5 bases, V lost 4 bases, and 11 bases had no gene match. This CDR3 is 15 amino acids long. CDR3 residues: CASSVSGRTPDEQYF. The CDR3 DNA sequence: TGTGCCAGCAGTGTCTCCGGGAGGACACCTGACGAGCAGTACTTC.

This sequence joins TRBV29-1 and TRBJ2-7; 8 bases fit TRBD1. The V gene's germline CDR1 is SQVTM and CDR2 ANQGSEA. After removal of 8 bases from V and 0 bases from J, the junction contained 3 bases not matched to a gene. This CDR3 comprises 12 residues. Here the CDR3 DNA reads TGCAGCATTACAGGGGGCTCCTACGAGCAGTACTTC. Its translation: CSITGGSYEQYF.

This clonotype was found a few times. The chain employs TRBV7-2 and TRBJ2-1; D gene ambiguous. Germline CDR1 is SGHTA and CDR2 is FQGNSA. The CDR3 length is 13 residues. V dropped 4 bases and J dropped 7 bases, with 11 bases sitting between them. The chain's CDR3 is CASSSDGMNEQFF. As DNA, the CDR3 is TGTGCCAGCAGCTCGGATGGGATGAATGAGCAGTTCTTC.

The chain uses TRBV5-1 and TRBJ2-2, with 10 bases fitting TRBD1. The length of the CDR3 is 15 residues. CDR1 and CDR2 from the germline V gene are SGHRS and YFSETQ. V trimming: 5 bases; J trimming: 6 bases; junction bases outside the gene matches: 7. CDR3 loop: CASRSGTGVAGELFF. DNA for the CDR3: TGCGCCAGCAGATCCGGGACAGGGGTCGCCGGGGAGCTGTTTTTT.

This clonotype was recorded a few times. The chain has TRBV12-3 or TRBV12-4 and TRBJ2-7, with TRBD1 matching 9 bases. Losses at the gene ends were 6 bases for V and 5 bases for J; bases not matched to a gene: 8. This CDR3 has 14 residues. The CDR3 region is CASSRRGQGDEQYF. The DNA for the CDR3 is TGTGCCAGCAGCCGACGGGGACAGGGCGACGAGCAGTACTTC.

CDR3 coding DNA: TGTGCCACCAGTGATCCCCGGGACAGAGAGACCCAGTACTTC. Translated: CATSDPRDRETQYF. The chain is built from TRBV24-1 and TRBJ2-7; TRBD1 agrees at 7 bases. The J call may be wrong; the DNA end is better matched by TRBJ2-5. CDR3 length: 14 residues. In germline, CDR1 is KGHDR, CDR2 SFDVKD.

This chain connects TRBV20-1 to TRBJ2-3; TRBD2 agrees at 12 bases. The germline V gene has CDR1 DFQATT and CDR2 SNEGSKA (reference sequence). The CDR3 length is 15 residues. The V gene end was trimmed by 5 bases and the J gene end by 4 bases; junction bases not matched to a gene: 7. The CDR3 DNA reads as TGCAGTGCTCCCCCGGGACTAGCGGGCGCAGATACGCAGTATTTT. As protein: CSAPPGLAGADTQYF.

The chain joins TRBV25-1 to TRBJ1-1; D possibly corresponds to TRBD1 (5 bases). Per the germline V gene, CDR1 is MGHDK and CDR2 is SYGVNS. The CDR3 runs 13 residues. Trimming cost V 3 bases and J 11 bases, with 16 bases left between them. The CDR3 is CASSDLFSRVAFF. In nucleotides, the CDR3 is TGTGCCAGCAGTGATCTATTTTCCAGGGTCGCTTTCTTT.

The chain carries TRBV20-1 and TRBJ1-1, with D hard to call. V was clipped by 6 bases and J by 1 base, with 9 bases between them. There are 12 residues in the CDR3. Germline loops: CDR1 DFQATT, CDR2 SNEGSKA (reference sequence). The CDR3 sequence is CSAQRENTEAFF. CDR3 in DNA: TGCAGTGCCCAGCGGGAGAACACTGAAGCTTTCTTT.

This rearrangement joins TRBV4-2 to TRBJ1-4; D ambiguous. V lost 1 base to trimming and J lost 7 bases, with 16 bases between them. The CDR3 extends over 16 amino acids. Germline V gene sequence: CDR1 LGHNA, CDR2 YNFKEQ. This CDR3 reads CASSQGVAALSEKLFF. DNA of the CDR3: TGTGCCAGCAGCCAAGGGGTGGCGGCTCTGAGTGAAAAACTGTTTTTT.

The CDR3 spells CASSVSGGAWGYEQYF. CDR3 DNA: TGTGCCAGCAGCGTGAGCGGGGGGGCTTGGGGATACGAGCAGTACTTC. The V gene is TRBV9, the J gene TRBJ2-7; TRBD2 aligns across 10 bases. V shed 2 bases and J 4 bases; nucleotides not matched to a gene: 9. The CDR3 contains 16 residues. Per the germline V gene, CDR1 is SGDLS and CDR2 is YYNGEE. Using reference TRBV9 and TRBJ2-7 for the parts outside the CDR3, the full variable domain is DSGVTQTPKHLITATGQRVTLRCSPRSGDLSVYWYQQSLDQGLQFLIQYYNGEERAKGNILERFSAQQFPDLHSELNLSSLELGDSALYFCASSVSGGAWGYEQYFGPGTRLTVT.

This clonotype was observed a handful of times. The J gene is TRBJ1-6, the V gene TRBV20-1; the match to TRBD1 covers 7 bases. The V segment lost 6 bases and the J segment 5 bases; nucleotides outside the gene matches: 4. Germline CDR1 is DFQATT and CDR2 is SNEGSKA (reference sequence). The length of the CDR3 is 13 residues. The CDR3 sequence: CSALQGDNSPLHF. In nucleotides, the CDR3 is TGCAGTGCCCTCCAGGGGGATAATTCACCCCTCCACTTT.

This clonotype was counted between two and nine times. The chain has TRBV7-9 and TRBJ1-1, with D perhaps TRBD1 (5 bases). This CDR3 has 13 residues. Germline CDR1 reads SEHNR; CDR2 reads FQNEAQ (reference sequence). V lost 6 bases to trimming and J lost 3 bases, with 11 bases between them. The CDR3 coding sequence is TGTGCCAGCAGTCGTGGCAGGGACACTGAAGCTTTCTTT. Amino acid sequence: CASSRGRDTEAFF.

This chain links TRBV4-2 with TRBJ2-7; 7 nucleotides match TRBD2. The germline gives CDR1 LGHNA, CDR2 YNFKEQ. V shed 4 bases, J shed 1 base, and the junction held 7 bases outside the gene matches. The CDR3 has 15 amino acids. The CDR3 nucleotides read TGTGCCAGCAGCCTACGACGGGGGGTTTCCTACGAGCAGTACTTC. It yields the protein CASSLRRGVSYEQYF.

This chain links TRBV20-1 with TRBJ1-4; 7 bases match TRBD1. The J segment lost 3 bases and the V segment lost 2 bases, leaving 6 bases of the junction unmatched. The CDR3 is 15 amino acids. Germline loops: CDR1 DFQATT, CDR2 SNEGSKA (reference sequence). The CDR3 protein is CSARSWTGPNEKLFF. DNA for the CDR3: TGCAGTGCTAGATCCTGGACAGGCCCTAATGAAAAACTGTTTTTT.

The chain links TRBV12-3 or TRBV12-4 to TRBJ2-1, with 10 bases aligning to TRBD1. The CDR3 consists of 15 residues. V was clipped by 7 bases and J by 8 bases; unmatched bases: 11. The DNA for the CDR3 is TGTGCCAGCACCTCGGGGGACAGGGGTAGAGATGAGCAGTTCTTC. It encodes CASTSGDRGRDEQFF.

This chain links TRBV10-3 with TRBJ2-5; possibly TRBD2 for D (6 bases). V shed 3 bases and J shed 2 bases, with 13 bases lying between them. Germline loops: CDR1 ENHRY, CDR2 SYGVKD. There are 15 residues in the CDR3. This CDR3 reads CAISEGTHTQETQYF. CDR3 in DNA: TGTGCCATCAGTGAAGGGACTCACACGCAAGAGACCCAGTACTTC.

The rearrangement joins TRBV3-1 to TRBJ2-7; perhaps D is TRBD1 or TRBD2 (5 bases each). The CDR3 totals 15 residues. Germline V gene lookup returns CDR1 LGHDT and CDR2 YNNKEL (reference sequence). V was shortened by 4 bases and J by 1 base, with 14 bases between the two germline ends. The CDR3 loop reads CASSPRGVLSYEQYF. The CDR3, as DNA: TGTGCCAGCAGCCCTAGGGGAGTGTTATCCTACGAGCAGTACTTC.

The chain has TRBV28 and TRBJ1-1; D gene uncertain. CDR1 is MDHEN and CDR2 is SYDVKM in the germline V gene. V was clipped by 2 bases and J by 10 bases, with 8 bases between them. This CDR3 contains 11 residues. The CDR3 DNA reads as TGTGCCAGCAGTTTAAATTGGGGAGCTTTCTTT. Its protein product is CASSLNWGAFF. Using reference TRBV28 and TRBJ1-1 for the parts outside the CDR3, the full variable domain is DVKVTQSSRYLVKRTGEKVFLECVQDMDHENMFWYRQDPGLGLRLIYFSYDVKMKEKGDIPEGYSVSREKKERFSLILESASTNQTSMYLCASSLNWGAFFGQGTRLTVV.

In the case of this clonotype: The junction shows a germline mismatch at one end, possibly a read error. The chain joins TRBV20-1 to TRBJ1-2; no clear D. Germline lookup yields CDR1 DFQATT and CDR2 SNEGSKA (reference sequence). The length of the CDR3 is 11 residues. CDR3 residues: CNATEEGGYTF. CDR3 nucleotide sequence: TGCAATGCTACCGAGGAGGGTGGCTACACCTTC.

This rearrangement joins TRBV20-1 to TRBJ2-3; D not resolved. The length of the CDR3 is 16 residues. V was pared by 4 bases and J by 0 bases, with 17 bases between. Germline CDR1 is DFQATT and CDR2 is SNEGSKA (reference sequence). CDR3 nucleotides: TGCAGTGCTATTAACCCAGCTCCGAGAAGCACAGATACGCAGTATTTT. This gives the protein CSAINPAPRSTDTQYF.

The CDR3 sequence: CTSSYGSDNEQYF. CDR3 in DNA: TGTACCAGCAGTTACGGGAGTGACAATGAGCAGTACTTC. The chain is built from TRBV10-3 and TRBJ2-5; weak D call: TRBD2 (6 bases). CDR1 and CDR2 from the germline V gene are ENHRY and SYGVKD. This CDR3 comprises 13 residues.